Below are 7 T cell receptor beta chains sequenced from a single sample in a study of cytomegalovirus exposure and HLA in healthy donors. PCR used 60 Vbeta primers and 13 Jbeta primers. Only in-frame clones appear in the TCRdb table, and some are missing; sequencing was by immunoSEQ multiplex PCR. This sample's table reports fewer than 150,000 clones. Material for sequencing was PBMCs. The receptor source for this set is a man in his forties in good health and CMV-seronegative.

V and J are TRBV7-6 and TRBJ1-3; D call uncertain. V was shortened by 6 bases and J by 0 bases, with 27 bases between the two germline ends. This CDR3 has 20 residues. CDR1 SGHVS and CDR2 FNYEAQ come from the germline V gene. CDR3 nucleotide sequence: TGTGCCAGCAGTTTCACGGGGAGCCCCGACTGGCCCACCTCTGGAAACACCATATATTTT. The encoded protein is CASSFTGSPDWPTSGNTIYF.

The V gene is TRBV6-1, the J gene TRBJ2-1; perhaps TRBD2 as D (5 bases). The CDR3 covers 14 residues. Germline CDR1 is MNHNS and CDR2 is SASEGT. Trimming pared 3 bases from V and 4 bases from J, leaving 10 bases between. The CDR3 here is CASSESSWYNEQFF. CDR3 DNA sequence: TGTGCCAGCAGTGAGTCTAGCTGGTACAATGAGCAGTTCTTC.

V is TRBV19 and J is TRBJ1-3; 8 bases line up with TRBD1. Germline CDR1 LNHDA, CDR2 SQIVND (reference sequence). The length of the CDR3 is 13 residues. V lost 4 bases to trimming and J lost 5 bases; unmatched junction nucleotides: 1. The CDR3 sequence: CASSTGGRNTIYF. The DNA of the CDR3 is TGTGCCAGTAGTACAGGGGGCAGAAACACCATATATTTT.

The V and J genes are TRBV28 and TRBJ1-2; D is perhaps TRBD1 (5 bases). Germline CDR1 reads MDHEN; CDR2 reads SYDVKM. The CDR3 is 14 residues long. The ends were cut back, 5 bases at V and 1 base at J, with 11 bases in the middle. CDR3 loop: CASSAIDSNYGYTF. The CDR3 DNA reads TGTGCCAGCAGTGCCATTGACAGTAACTATGGCTACACCTTC.

V is TRBV7-3 and J is TRBJ1-6; D is undetermined. Looked up from germline, CDR1 is SGHTA and CDR2 is FQGTGA. Trimming pared 2 bases from V and 7 bases from J, leaving 9 bases between. CDR3 size: 14 residues. Written as DNA, the CDR3 is TGTGCCAGCAGCTTACAGGCAGCCAATTCACCCCTCCACTTT. Translated, it gives CASSLQAANSPLHF.

V is TRBV5-1 and J is TRBJ1-1, with TRBD1 matching over 7 bases. The CDR3 runs to 18 residues. V was clipped by 3 bases and J by 1 base; unmatched bases: 15. Germline V gene lookup returns CDR1 SGHRS and CDR2 YFSETQ. CDR3 bases: TGCGCCAGCAGCTGGAGGACAGGTGGGTTGGCGGCGAACACTGAAGCTTTCTTT. It yields the protein CASSWRTGGLAANTEAFF.

The chain employs TRBV25-1 and TRBJ1-5; D is perhaps TRBD1 (6 bases). The CDR3 extends over 16 amino acids. The V and J ends lost 3 bases and 3 bases respectively, with 15 bases between them. CDR1 MGHDK and CDR2 SYGVNS come from the germline V gene. CDR3: CASSDSSRGDNQPQHF. The CDR3 DNA sequence: TGTGCCAGCAGTGATAGTTCCAGGGGCGACAATCAGCCCCAGCATTTT. Looking up the rest from reference TRBV25-1 and TRBJ1-5 gives the full variable domain: EADIYQTPRYLVIGTGKKITLECSQTMGHDKMYWYQQDPGMELHLIHYSYGVNSTEKGDLSSESTVSRIRTEHFPLTLESARPSHTSQYLCASSDSSRGDNQPQHFGDGTRLSIL.